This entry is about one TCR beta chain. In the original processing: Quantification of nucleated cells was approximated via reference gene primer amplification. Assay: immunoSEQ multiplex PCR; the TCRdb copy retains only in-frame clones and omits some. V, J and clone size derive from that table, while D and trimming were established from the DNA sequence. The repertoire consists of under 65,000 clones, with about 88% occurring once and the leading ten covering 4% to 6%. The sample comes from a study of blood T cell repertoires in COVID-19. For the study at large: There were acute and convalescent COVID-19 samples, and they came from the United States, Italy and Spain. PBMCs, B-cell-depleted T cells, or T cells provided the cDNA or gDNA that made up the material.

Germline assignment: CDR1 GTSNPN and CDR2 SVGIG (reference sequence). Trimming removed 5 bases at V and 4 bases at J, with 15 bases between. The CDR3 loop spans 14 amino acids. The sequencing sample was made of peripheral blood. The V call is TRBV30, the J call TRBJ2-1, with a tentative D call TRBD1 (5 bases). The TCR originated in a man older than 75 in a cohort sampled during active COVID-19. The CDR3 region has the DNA TGTGCCTGGGGGGCACAGGCTTCGTACAATGAGCAGTTCTTC. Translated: CAWGAQASYNEQFF.